This record concerns one TCR beta chain sequence. These data are taken from a study of blood T cell repertoires in COVID-19. Background on the study: T cells, B-cell-depleted T cells, or PBMCs provided the cDNA or gDNA that served as material.

CDR3 length: 16 amino acids. Germline loops: CDR1 KGHSH, CDR2 LQKENI. Trimming took 3 bases from V and 0 from J; bases not matched to a gene: 3. TCRdb keeps only in-frame clones here, not all; method: immunoSEQ multiplex PCR. The repertoire holds 200,000 to 250,000 clones, with 84% as singletons. The chain couples TRBV18 to TRBJ1-4; TRBD1 agrees at 8 bases. Sequenced input: peripheral blood. The source is a woman in her sixties or seventies who had recovered from COVID-19. The DNA of the CDR3 is TGTGCCAGCTCACCGGGACAGGCAGCAACTAATGAAAAACTGTTTTTT. It is translated as CASSPGQAATNEKLFF.